This TCR beta chain derives from a study of control samples from healthy donors and cancer patients. CDR3 length: 14 residues. V gave up 5 bases and J gave up 5 bases, with 13 bases separating them. Germline V lookup: CDR1 LNHNV, CDR2 YYDKDF (reference sequence). The assay was immunoSEQ multiplex PCR, and TCRdb's table has in-frame clones only and misses some. The profile shows around 50,000 clones, roughly 96% of them singletons. Sequences were obtained from blood. This receptor was obtained from a woman aged 25 to 39 in good health. This chain links TRBV15 with TRBJ2-1, with D maybe TRBD2 (5 bases). The CDR3: CATSAEGGNNEQFF. In DNA, the CDR3 is TGTGCCACCAGCGCCGAAGGAGGTAACAATGAGCAGTTCTTC.